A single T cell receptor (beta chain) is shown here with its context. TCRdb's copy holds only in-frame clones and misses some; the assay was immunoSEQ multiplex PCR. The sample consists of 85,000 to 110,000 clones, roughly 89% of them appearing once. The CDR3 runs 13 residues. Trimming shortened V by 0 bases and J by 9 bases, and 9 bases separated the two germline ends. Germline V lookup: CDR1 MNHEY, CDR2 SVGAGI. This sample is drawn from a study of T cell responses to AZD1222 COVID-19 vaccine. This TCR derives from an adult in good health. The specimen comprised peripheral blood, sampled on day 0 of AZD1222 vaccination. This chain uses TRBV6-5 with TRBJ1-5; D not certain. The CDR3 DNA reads TGTGCCAGCAGTTACTCATCGGGAGCGCCCCAGCATTTT. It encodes CASSYSSGAPQHF.